This TCR beta chain is drawn from a study of T cells in localized non-small cell lung cancer. The method was immunoSEQ multiplex PCR; TCRdb's version includes in-frame clones alone and lacks a portion of them. The data contain approximately 49,000 clones, 77% of them singletons. Germline-derived CDR1 and CDR2 are SGHTA and FQGNSA. The ends were cut back, 5 bases at V and 0 bases at J, with 17 bases in the middle. The CDR3 runs 17 residues. The chain couples TRBV7-2 to TRBJ1-5; tentatively, D is TRBD1 (6 bases). The receptor's source is a man aged 40 to 70 with stage I squamous cell lung carcinoma. The sample here was peripheral blood, taken before any cancer treatment. This CDR3 reads CASSPIPGGLSNQPQHF. The CDR3 DNA is TGTGCCAGCAGCCCTATACCGGGGGGGCTTAGCAATCAGCCCCAGCATTTT.